The present T cell receptor (beta chain) was sequenced within a study of T cell changes during pregnancy in multiple sclerosis (dated by TCRdb to the late 2010s). At the level of the whole study: In women with multiple sclerosis, the researchers looked at how the T cell repertoire shifted as pregnancy progressed.

This clone was detected only once. It has no known antigen specificity. There are no base qualities to consult, and no much larger clone falls within one base. The library was generated by the immunoSEQ multiplex PCR assay. As stored in TCRdb, this immuneACCESS dataset retains in-frame rearrangements with V and J assigned. A fraction of the clones does not appear; measured against another copy, unresolved V genes explain less than half of the discrepancy, and the remainder lacks a known reason. The table for this sample lists approximately 41,000 clones; under 95% of them were counted only once. The top ten clones comprise about 1.5% of the sample. The receptor was derived from a female donor with multiple sclerosis, enrolled in a pregnancy study. Sequencing was performed on PBMCs (not recorded whether the cells were cultured).

In nucleotides, the sequence is TGCGCCAGCAGCCAAGACCCCGGGGCTCAGCCCCAGCATTTT. It encodes CASSQDPGAQPQHF. Here the chain combines TRBV4-1 and TRBJ1-5; TRBD1 is possibly the D segment (5 matching bases). Looking up the germline V gene yields CDR1 MGHRA and CDR2 YSYEKL. The CDR3 has 14 amino acids, counting the end cysteine and phenylalanine. Only the CDR3 part of the read is kept: 42 bases, read in frame from the first base. V is shortened by 0 bases, J by 6 bases, and the region joining them spans 9 bases.